The 17 T cell receptor beta chains presented below share a single source sample, sequenced in a study of tumour-infiltrating T cells in Burkitt lymphoma. TCRdb's table, derived via immunoSEQ multiplex PCR, lists solely in-frame clones and lacks some. The data show 7,000 or so clones, about a sixth seen once. Source material: tumor tissue. The source is a human donor with diffuse large B-cell lymphoma.

In this sample, this clone turned up a few times. V is TRBV6-5 and J is TRBJ2-7; 7 nucleotides match TRBD1. The CDR3 spans 13 residues. From germline, CDR1 is MNHEY and CDR2 SVGAGI. With V trimmed by 7 bases and J by 6 bases, 9 bases remained unmatched. CDR3 residues: CASIRQGSGEQYF. As DNA, the CDR3 is TGTGCCAGCATAAGACAGGGATCGGGCGAGCAGTACTTC.

This clone appeared a few times. The rearrangement joins TRBV20-1 to TRBJ2-1, with D tentatively TRBD2 (5 bases). CDR3 length: 11 residues. Germline CDR1 DFQATT, CDR2 SNEGSKA (reference sequence). Trimming stripped 6 bases from V and 7 bases from J, with 10 bases between. CDR3 sequence: CSAPRENEQFF. The CDR3 nucleotides read TGCAGTGCCCCGAGGGAAAATGAGCAGTTCTTC.

This clone was picked up a small number of times. The chain is built from TRBV9 and TRBJ2-7, with D tentatively TRBD2 (6 bases). The CDR3 loop spans 15 amino acids. Germline V gives CDR1 SGDLS, CDR2 YYNGEE. Between the trimmed V and J ends, which lost 0 bases and 7 bases, there was a span of 17 bases. Written as DNA, the CDR3 is TGTGCCAGCAGCGTAGTGTCTAGCAGAGGGAGGGAGCAGTACTTC. This sequence encodes CASSVVSSRGREQYF.

This clone was observed a few times. The junction shows a germline mismatch at one end, possibly a read error. V gene TRBV5-1 combines with J gene TRBJ2-7; 11 bases are a match to TRBD1. CDR3 length: 14 amino acids. Germline V gene sequence: CDR1 SGHRS, CDR2 YFSETQ. The CDR3 nucleotides are TGCGCCAGCAGCGGACAGGGGGCATCCTACAAGCAGTACTTC. This gives the protein CASSGQGASYKQYF.

The chain carries TRBV7-2 and TRBJ2-7; 8 bases are a match to TRBD2. CDR3 length: 16 amino acids. Germline values: CDR1 SGHTA, CDR2 FQGNSA. V trimming: 6 bases; J trimming: 1 base; junction bases outside the gene matches: 11. The DNA of the CDR3 is TGTGCCAGCAGTCCATCGACTAGCGTCTCTTCCTACGAGCAGTACTTC. Translating gives CASSPSTSVSSYEQYF.

The gene calls are TRBV18 and TRBJ1-2; 8 nucleotides match TRBD1. The CDR3 is made up of 14 amino acids. Germline CDR1 KGHSH, CDR2 LQKENI. Losses at the gene ends were 3 bases for V and 3 bases for J; bases not matched to a gene: 3. CDR3 nucleotide sequence: TGTGCCAGCTCACCTCAGGGGGCGGACTATGGCTACACCTTC. Translating it yields CASSPQGADYGYTF.

The gene calls are TRBV27 and TRBJ1-4, with 9 bases that match TRBD1. This CDR3 spans 16 amino acids. With V trimmed by 3 bases and J by 2 bases, 4 bases remained unmatched. The germline V gene encodes CDR1 MNHEY and CDR2 SMNVEV (reference sequence). CDR3 in amino acids: CASSFTGTGTNEKLFF. In DNA form, the CDR3 reads TGTGCCAGCAGTTTCACCGGGACAGGGACTAATGAAAAACTGTTTTTT.

This clone was counted only a few times. The rearrangement uses TRBV18 and TRBJ2-7; TRBD1 matches at 7 bases. Germline loops: CDR1 KGHSH, CDR2 LQKENI. CDR3 length equals 15 residues. V lost 1 base, J lost 0 bases, and 3 bases stayed unmatched. CDR3 DNA: TGTGCCAGCTCACCACGGAGACAGGGCTCCTACGAGCAGTACTTC. Translation gives CASSPRRQGSYEQYF.

This clone was found a few times. The sample has other DNA sequences that encode this CDR3 too. The chain carries TRBV5-1 and TRBJ1-5; D remains ambiguous. In germline, CDR1 is SGHRS, CDR2 YFSETQ. The CDR3 contains 14 residues. V lost 0 bases, J lost 7 bases, and 11 bases lay in between. The CDR3 here is CASSLEGGRQPQHF. In nucleotides, the CDR3 is TGCGCCAGCAGCTTGGAAGGAGGTCGACAGCCCCAGCATTTT.

The rearrangement joins TRBV18 to TRBJ2-2; maybe TRBD1 (6 bases). The V end lost 5 bases, the J end lost 6 bases, and 16 bases lay between the germline ends. Germline V CDR1 and CDR2: KGHSH, LQKENI. The length of the CDR3 is 15 residues. For the CDR3, the DNA is TGTGCCAGCTCAGAGACGCAGGGGTCGGCCGGGGAGCTGTTTTTT. Residues: CASSETQGSAGELFF.

This clone was seen a handful of times. The chain links TRBV7-3 to TRBJ2-1; 8 bases line up with TRBD1. Germline lookup yields CDR1 SGHTA and CDR2 FQGTGA. The CDR3 is 12 residues long. The V gene end was trimmed by 5 bases and the J gene end by 9 bases; junction bases not matched to a gene: 3. The CDR3 spells CASSRTGREQFF. The DNA for the CDR3 is TGTGCCAGCAGCCGGACAGGGCGTGAGCAGTTCTTC.

V is TRBV7-6 and J is TRBJ2-7, with 7 bases fitting TRBD1. V was pared by 0 bases and J by 2 bases, with 4 bases of the junction left unmatched. CDR1 and CDR2 from the germline V gene are SGHVS and FNYEAQ. The CDR3 has 15 amino acids. As DNA, the CDR3 is TGTGCCAGCAGCTTAGCCTCCGGGACAGCCTACGAGCAGTACTTC. Translation gives CASSLASGTAYEQYF.

In its sample, this clone was seen a few times. The chain is built from TRBV4-1 and TRBJ1-1; possibly TRBD1 for D (5 bases). Germline V gives CDR1 MGHRA, CDR2 YSYEKL. Trimming shortened V by 1 base and J by 2 bases, and 8 bases separated the two germline ends. The CDR3 consists of 14 residues. As DNA, the CDR3 is TGCGCCAGCAGCCAAGCCGACAGCAACACTGAAGCTTTCTTT. This codes for CASSQADSNTEAFF.

This clone occurred a few times. Additional DNA sequences in this sample encode the identical CDR3. The chain links TRBV5-6 to TRBJ1-2, with 8 bases fitting TRBD1. CDR1 is SGHDT, CDR2 YYEEEE, per germline. CDR3 length: 14 residues. With 3 bases clipped from V and 2 bases from J, the junction kept 3 bases outside the gene matches. CDR3 amino acids: CASSSDRGNYGYTF. The CDR3 region has the DNA TGTGCCAGCAGCTCAGACAGGGGAAACTATGGCTACACCTTC.

This clone rates as medium-sized (0.01 to 0.1%). The chain has TRBV6-1 and TRBJ2-1; D gene unclear. V lost 3 bases and J 13 bases, leaving 19 bases between the germline ends. The germline V gene encodes CDR1 MNHNS and CDR2 SASEGT. The CDR3 runs 14 residues. In DNA form, the CDR3 reads TGTGCCAGCAGTGAGGAAGGGTCCGGTAGCCTACAGTTCTTC. Translated, it gives CASSEEGSGSLQFF.

The chain has TRBV29-1 and TRBJ1-2; no reliable D call. The CDR3 covers 12 residues. Trimming removed 4 bases from V and 0 bases from J, with 6 bases in between. The germline V gene encodes CDR1 SQVTM and CDR2 ANQGSEA. CDR3 DNA sequence: TGCAGCGTTGGGGCAGCTAACTATGGCTACACCTTC. This codes for CSVGAANYGYTF.

The chain joins TRBV6-5 to TRBJ1-2; D possibly corresponds to TRBD1 (5 bases). The CDR3 spans 14 residues. Trimming took 3 bases from V and 5 from J, leaving 13 bases between them. The germline V gene has CDR1 MNHEY and CDR2 SVGAGI. CDR3 sequence reads: CASSYSGTEYGYTF. The CDR3 DNA sequence: TGTGCCAGCAGTTATTCCGGGACGGAGTATGGCTACACCTTC.